The 17 T cell receptor beta chains below all came from one sample that was sequenced in a study of OX40 agonist ivuxolimab in advanced cancers. Assay used: immunoSEQ multiplex PCR; TCRdb lists only in-frame clones, some missing. Of 87,000 or so clones in the sample, approximately 90% were seen once. The sample here was CD4+ or CD8+ T cells sorted from blood, taken in a trial of the OX40 agonist ivuxolimab. The receptors derive from an adult with an advanced solid tumor such as melanoma, head and neck, liver or kidney cancer.

The V call is TRBV19, the J call TRBJ2-5, with 10 bases lining up with TRBD2. Germline assignment: CDR1 LNHDA and CDR2 SQIVND (reference sequence). The CDR3 has 14 residues. V lost 4 bases to trimming and J lost 5 bases; unmatched junction nucleotides: 4. The chain's CDR3 is CASSTGTSAETQYF. DNA for the CDR3: TGTGCCAGTAGTACTGGGACTAGCGCGGAGACCCAGTACTTC. Using reference TRBV19 and TRBJ2-5 for the parts outside the CDR3, the full variable domain is DGGITQSPKYLFRKEGQNVTLSCEQNLNHDAMYWYRQDPGQGLRLIYYSQIVNDFQKGDIAEGYSVSREKKESFPLTVTSAQKNPTAFYLCASSTGTSAETQYFGPGTRLLVL.

This chain connects TRBV5-4 to TRBJ2-6; no definite D call. Trimming left V 7 bases short and J 2 bases short, with 13 bases between. The CDR3 is made up of 15 amino acids. Germline values: CDR1 SGHNT, CDR2 YYREEE (reference sequence). The CDR3 DNA follows: TGTGCCAGCCGTATCCTCGAAGCTGGGGCCAACGTCCTGACTTTC. It yields the protein CASRILEAGANVLTF.

The chain recombines TRBV6-1 with TRBJ2-3; D gene unclear. Germline CDR1 MNHNS, CDR2 SASEGT. This CDR3 contains 13 residues. Trimming took off 2 bases at V and 1 base at J, with 4 bases between the two ends. The CDR3 reads CASSEFGTDTQYF. The CDR3 DNA is TGTGCCAGCAGTGAATTCGGCACAGATACGCAGTATTTT.

The genes are TRBV6-9 and TRBJ2-7; 7 nucleotides line up with TRBD2. J gave up 7 bases and V 3 bases, and 0 bases lay outside the gene matches. This CDR3 spans 11 amino acids. CDR1 is MNHGY and CDR2 is SVAAGI in the germline V gene. CDR3 amino acids: CASSYGGEQYF. CDR3 bases: TGTGCCAGCAGTTACGGGGGGGAGCAGTACTTC.

The V call is TRBV19, the J call TRBJ2-6, with 8 nucleotides matching TRBD1. Trimming cost V 8 bases and J 1 base; bases outside gene matches: 4. From germline, CDR1 is LNHDA and CDR2 SQIVND (reference sequence). The CDR3 totals 15 residues. The CDR3 nucleotides are TGTGCCAGTGGTGACAGGGGTTCTGGGGCCAACGTCCTGACTTTC. Translating gives CASGDRGSGANVLTF.

This rearrangement joins TRBV9 to TRBJ2-3, with D possibly matching TRBD1 (6 bases). Trimming left V 2 bases short and J 5 bases short, with 15 bases between. In germline, CDR1 is SGDLS, CDR2 YYNGEE. CDR3 length: 15 amino acids. CDR3 coding DNA: TGTGCCAGCAGCGTTTACAGGGCGTGGGGAGATACGCAGTATTTT. Translating gives CASSVYRAWGDTQYF. The full variable domain, rest sourced from reference TRBV9 and TRBJ2-3, is DSGVTQTPKHLITATGQRVTLRCSPRSGDLSVYWYQQSLDQGLQFLIQYYNGEERAKGNILERFSAQQFPDLHSELNLSSLELGDSALYFCASSVYRAWGDTQYFGPGTRLTVL.

This chain connects TRBV9 to TRBJ1-2; D uncertain. V dropped 4 bases and J dropped 8 bases, with 18 bases sitting between them. CDR1 and CDR2 (germline): SGDLS, YYNGEE. This CDR3 spans 14 amino acids. For the CDR3, the DNA is TGTGCCAGCAGCCCCCTGGGCCCCCGGCGCGGCTACACCTTC. Amino acid sequence: CASSPLGPRRGYTF.

The genes are TRBV7-9 and TRBJ2-7, with D maybe TRBD1 (5 bases). The germline V gene has CDR1 SEHNR and CDR2 FQNEAQ (reference sequence). The CDR3 spans 14 residues. V was shortened by 7 bases and J by 5 bases, with 18 bases between the two germline ends. CDR3 nucleotides: TGTGCCAGCACCTACTCTAGGGGCAGCGACGAGCAGTACTTC. The encoded protein is CASTYSRGSDEQYF.

The V and J genes are TRBV29-1 and TRBJ2-7, with a tentative D call TRBD1 (6 bases). Germline CDR1 and CDR2: SQVTM and ANQGSEA. The V end was cut by 2 bases, the J end by 2 bases, with 13 bases between. CDR3 length equals 14 residues. CDR3 bases: TGCAGCGTTGAACGGGACATTTCACCCTACGAGCAGTACTTC. It translates to CSVERDISPYEQYF.

V usage is TRBV4-2 and J usage is TRBJ2-1; D gene uncertain. CDR3 length: 15 amino acids. Trimming removed 0 bases at V and 5 bases at J, with 11 bases between. Germline CDR1 and CDR2: LGHNA and YNFKEQ. Written as DNA, the CDR3 is TGTGCCAGCAGCCAAGATCTTGGAAGCCACAATGAGCAGTTCTTC. It specifies CASSQDLGSHNEQFF.

The chain combines TRBV5-8 with TRBJ2-3, with 7 bases lining up with TRBD1. The ends lost 3 bases at V and 1 base at J; junction bases unmatched: 8. CDR3 length: 16 residues. Germline CDR1 and CDR2: SGHTS and YDEGEE. Here the CDR3 DNA reads TGTGCCAGCAGCTCGCAGACAGGGAAGGGCACAGATACGCAGTATTTT. This sequence encodes CASSSQTGKGTDTQYF.

The rearrangement uses TRBV10-1 and TRBJ2-1, with a tentative D call TRBD2 (5 bases). Per germline, CDR1 WNHNN and CDR2 SYGVQD (reference sequence). The CDR3 length is 12 residues. Trimming stripped 4 bases from V and 7 bases from J, with 8 bases between. CDR3 residues: CASSASGNEQFF. CDR3 bases: TGCGCCAGCAGTGCTTCGGGGAATGAGCAGTTCTTC.

The chain couples TRBV9 to TRBJ1-5, with 10 bases lining up with TRBD1. The CDR3 has 15 amino acids. With 4 bases clipped from V and 3 bases from J, the junction kept 4 bases outside the gene matches. Per germline, CDR1 SGDLS and CDR2 YYNGEE. The CDR3, as DNA: TGTGCCAGCAGCCCCGGGACAGGGGTCAATCAGCCCCAGCATTTT. Its protein product is CASSPGTGVNQPQHF.

The V call is TRBV27, the J call TRBJ2-5, with TRBD2 matching 8 bases. The CDR3 runs to 15 residues. Germline CDR1 MNHEY, CDR2 SMNVEV (reference sequence). V was pared by 5 bases and J by 5 bases, with 10 bases of the junction left unmatched. CDR3 in amino acids: CASSPTGLDYETQYF. DNA for the CDR3: TGTGCCAGCAGTCCCACGGGACTAGATTACGAGACCCAGTACTTC.

J is TRBJ1-2 and V is TRBV25-1; D uncertain. Trimming took 4 bases from V and 4 from J, leaving 7 bases between them. From germline, CDR1 is MGHDK and CDR2 SYGVNS. The CDR3 length is 12 residues. The CDR3 loop reads CASSVGPYGYTF. For the CDR3, the DNA is TGTGCCAGCAGTGTAGGGCCCTATGGCTACACCTTC.

Remarks on this clone: The germline gene is not matched at one end of the junction; a read error may be the cause. The rearrangement uses TRBV10-3 and TRBJ1-2; the D is unclear. This CDR3 comprises 14 residues. Germline CDR1 ENHRY, CDR2 SYGVKD. CDR3 region: CAISEGFGNYGYNF. The CDR3 nucleotides are TGTGCCATCAGTGAGGGGTTTGGTAACTATGGCTACAACTTC.

The genes are TRBV19 and TRBJ2-1, with a weak D call TRBD2 (8 bases). Trimming took 7 bases from V and 6 from J, leaving 22 bases between them. The length of the CDR3 is 16 residues. Germline V gene lookup returns CDR1 LNHDA and CDR2 SQIVND (reference sequence). In DNA form, the CDR3 reads TGTGCCAGTACCCCAGGGGGTCTAGCGGGCGTCAATGAGCAGTTCTTC. It yields the protein CASTPGGLAGVNEQFF. Full variable domain (outside the CDR3, taken from reference TRBV19 and TRBJ2-1): DGGITQSPKYLFRKEGQNVTLSCEQNLNHDAMYWYRQDPGQGLRLIYYSQIVNDFQKGDIAEGYSVSREKKESFPLTVTSAQKNPTAFYLCASTPGGLAGVNEQFFGPGTRLTVL.